The entry that follows covers one T cell receptor beta chain sequence. Read coverage stops 3 residues before the CDR3 terminus; the germline J gene supplies the remainder. Germline V gives CDR1 SGHTA, CDR2 FQGNSA. The CDR3 spans 15 residues. This entry comes from a study of T cells in women clearing cervical HPV infection. Study-level background: Controls' single incident HPV16 infection cleared within 12 months without precancer.

Some clones are missing from TCRdb's copy, which holds only in-frame ones; the method was immunoSEQ multiplex PCR. This table holds tens of thousands of clones. Source material: blood buffy coat. The chain joins TRBV7-2 to TRBJ1-2; tentatively, D is TRBD1 (5 bases). This sequence was found in a woman between 18 and 70 years old with a cervical HPV16 infection that either progressed to CIN3+ or cleared (not recorded which). The CDR3 DNA, read in part, is TGTGCCAGCAGTCTACTAGCGGGGGGATCCTACGAC. It translates to CASSLLAGGSYD. The whole CDR3 is CASSLLAGGSYDYTF.